What follows is one T cell receptor (beta chain) and its context. Which antigen it targets is not known. No much larger clone exists at a distance of one base, and base qualities are not known. The data derive from a study of vaccination and CD4 T cells after COVID-19 (dated 2022 in TCRdb). General notes on the study: SARS-CoV-2 positivity had been established in the convalescent patients by nasal swab PCR, and mild disease was recorded in several of these patients and severe disease in one. Post-COVID blood samples from convalescent patients were collected a median of around 100 days after diagnosis, with a range of roughly 35 to 180 days. In under twelve COVID-19 convalescent patients and a few infection-naive healthy vaccine recipients, researchers compared the spike-specific CD4+ TCR repertoire from before mRNA vaccination with the repertoire from after. The cultures were stimulated with overlapping spike peptide pools from SARS-CoV-2 and from the common cold coronaviruses HCoV-NL63, HCoV-OC43 and HCoV-229E. In the convalescent cohort there were six males and four females, among whom were two Hispanic individuals, seven Caucasians, two Asians and one multiracial person. Post-vaccine blood samples were taken a median of 72 days after the second vaccine dose, with a range of about 14 to 241 days. Control cultures used a CEFX viral epitope pool as positive control, an HIV-1 Nef peptide pool as negative control, or no peptide. Each participant got two doses of either the Pfizer-BioNTech BNT162b2 vaccine (n=8) or the Moderna mRNA-1273 vaccine (n=2).

Paper-wide results and their limitations: An increase in the median number of SARS-CoV-2-reactive clonotypes from 20 to 25 after infection to 35 to 40 after vaccination was observed, but the change was not found to be significant. The study included relatively few convalescent patients and did not analyze early timepoints after natural infection. In convalescent patients, nearly all vaccine-specific clones (304 of 307) were found to be mono-reactive for SARS-CoV-2 spike rather than cross-reactive with common cold coronaviruses. In convalescent patients, a median approximately 86% of post-vaccine SARS-CoV-2-reactive clones were detected only after vaccination, and vaccine-specific priming was suggested by this finding.

Trimming removed 5 bases from V and 0 bases from J, leaving 7 bases between the germline ends. The CDR3 runs 13 residues from the cysteine to the phenylalanine. Only the CDR3 part of the read is kept: 39 bases, read in frame from the first base. The sample's treatment or condition label, in plain terms: roughly 10-day PBMC culture with coronavirus spike peptide pools or control peptides (ViraFEST assay). The study used the ViraFEST assay, which expanded antigen-specific T cells with peptide pools and then identified expanded clonotypes by TCR sequencing. The positive SARS-CoV-2 PCR tests of the convalescent patients were dated from March to December 2020, before the Alpha, Beta and Delta variants emerged in the United States. Each well held two million PBMCs cultured with roughly 10 ug/ml peptide pools in IMDM containing around 5% human AB serum and 8 to 10 IU/ml IL-2. Half of the culture medium was replaced with fresh IL-2-containing medium on days 3 and 7. After 10 days of culture, CD4+ T cells were isolated by negative selection with the EasySep CD4+ T cell isolation kit. Ficoll-Paque Plus gradient centrifugation was used to isolate PBMCs from whole blood, and the isolated PBMCs were then either used fresh or cryopreserved at -140C. Each culture condition was generally run in triplicate wells.

Libraries were constructed by PCR. At the Johns Hopkins FTIC core, DNA from the cultured CD4+ T cells underwent TCR sequencing with the Oncomine TCR Beta short-read assay. The QIAamp micro DNA kit was used to extract genomic DNA from the cultured CD4+ T cells. The Oncomine TCR Beta libraries from cultured CD4+ T cells were pooled using unique dual indexes and then sequenced on an Illumina iSeq 100. The authors' analysis ran thus. Non-productive sequences were removed, and CDR3s not starting with C, not ending with F or W, or shorter than 7 amino acids were discarded. Antigen-specific clonotypes were identified with the MANAFEST web application by comparing peptide-stimulated wells with reference and other culture wells. Positive clones required FDR below 0.05, an odds ratio above 5, and productive frequency above 0.1% in at least two of three replicate wells. Clonotypes that were significantly expanded in both SARS-CoV-2 spike wells and at least one common cold coronavirus spike condition were defined as cross-reactive. Using R version 3.6.1, CDR3 homology was evaluated through Levenshtein distances (stringdist) along with unrooted phylogenetic trees (ape). TCRdb itself trimmed the public reads at Q25 with fastp, ran MiXCR and retained productive beta chains. Each record represents a unique CDR3 protein, reported with the most common genes and DNA among its rows. In this record, the V and J calls reflect TCRdb's handling and not the investigators' own analysis. In this sample the table shows around 19,000 distinct CDR3 sequences, roughly two fifths of which occur a single time. Of the sample, roughly 6.7% is held by the ten largest clones.

The origin of this receptor is a human donor who had recovered from COVID-19. The V and J segments used are TRBV12-3 or TRBV12-4 and TRBJ1-2, and possibly TRBD1, on 5 matching bases. Sequencing used CD4+ T cells from blood, cultured in vitro, obtained after SARS-CoV-2 vaccination. The CDR3 in this case is CASSPGPNYGYTF. The bases are TGTGCCAGCAGTCCGGGACCTAACTATGGCTACACCTTC.